A single sample is the source of the 7 T cell receptor beta chains below, sequenced in a study of T cell repertoires in cytomegalovirus infection. A single record per CDR3 protein comes from TCRdb applying MiXCR to the reads. In the table there are a few hundred thousand distinct CDR3 sequences, 42% of which are singletons. Their antigens remain unidentified. The specimen was cultured PBMCs, collected from culture after CMV antigen stimulation. The receptors derive from a human donor in good health (CMV status not recorded). Some clones in this sample may be carry-over from other donors' samples.

This clonotype was found a few times. The J gene is TRBJ1-6, the V gene TRBV7-2; D is ambiguous. The V gene's germline CDR1 is SGHTA and CDR2 FQGNSA. The CDR3 extends over 12 amino acids. Trimming cost V 10 bases and J 9 bases, with 13 bases left between them. CDR3 bases: TGTGCCACAAGGGATGATCGTTCACCCCTCCACTTT. It codes for CATRDDRSPLHF.

This clonotype was seen only a few times. The V gene is TRBV12-3 or TRBV12-4, the J gene TRBJ1-4; maybe TRBD1 (5 bases). The CDR3 sequence is 16 residues long. The germline V and J ends were trimmed by 6 bases and 6 bases, with 20 bases remaining between them. The CDR3, as DNA: TGTGCCAGCAGGGCTACGGGACTCCCTGGGGATGAAAAACTGTTTTTT. This encodes CASRATGLPGDEKLFF.

The chain uses TRBV6-2 or TRBV6-3 and TRBJ2-7; D gene uncertain. The CDR3 is made up of 11 amino acids. The V end was cut by 3 bases, the J end by 7 bases, with 7 bases between. Germline-derived CDR1 and CDR2 are MNHEY and SVGEGT. CDR3 bases: TGTGCCAGCAGTTATTCATCGGAGCAGTACTTC. Protein sequence: CASSYSSEQYF.

This clonotype was counted only a few times. This chain uses TRBV28 with TRBJ1-2, with D possibly matching TRBD1 (5 bases). Germline V gene data show CDR1 as MDHEN and CDR2 as SYDVKM. V was trimmed by 3 bases and J by 2 bases, leaving 7 bases between them. CDR3 size: 13 residues. This CDR3 reads CASSFDRNYGYTF. Written as DNA, the CDR3 is TGTGCCAGCAGTTTTGACAGAAACTATGGCTACACCTTC.

The chain couples TRBV7-8 to TRBJ2-7, with 7 bases lining up with TRBD2. Germline-derived CDR1 and CDR2 are SGHVS and FQNEAQ. This CDR3 region has 17 residues. V gave up 1 base and J gave up 7 bases; unmatched junction bases: 16. The CDR3: CASSLVGLADHYNEQYF. The CDR3 DNA reads as TGTGCCAGCAGCTTAGTGGGCCTAGCGGACCACTACAATGAGCAGTACTTC. Based on the CDR3 plus reference TRBV7-8 and TRBJ2-7, the full variable domain is GAGVSQSPRYKVAKRGQDVALRCDPISGHVSLFWYQQALGQGPEFLTYFQNEAQLDKSGLPSDRFFAERPEGSVSTLKIQRTQQEDSAVYLCASSLVGLADHYNEQYFGPGTRLTVT.

This clonotype was detected only a few times. V usage is TRBV7-9 and J usage is TRBJ1-1; D gene uncertain. Germline values: CDR1 SEHNR, CDR2 FQNEAQ (reference sequence). V was shortened by 4 bases and J by 2 bases, with 8 bases between the two germline ends. There are 13 residues in the CDR3. The CDR3 nucleotides are TGTGCCAGCAGCTCCGAAGGTAACACTGAAGCTTTCTTT. Amino acid sequence: CASSSEGNTEAFF.

The chain carries TRBV27 and TRBJ1-1; 7 nucleotides line up with TRBD1. J lost 11 bases, V lost 8 bases, and 8 bases had no gene match. The germline CDR1 and CDR2 sequences are MNHEY and SMNVEV (reference sequence). The length of the CDR3 is 11 residues. The CDR3 region has the DNA TGTGCCAGCGGATTAGACAGGGCGGCTTTCTTT. Its protein is CASGLDRAAFF.